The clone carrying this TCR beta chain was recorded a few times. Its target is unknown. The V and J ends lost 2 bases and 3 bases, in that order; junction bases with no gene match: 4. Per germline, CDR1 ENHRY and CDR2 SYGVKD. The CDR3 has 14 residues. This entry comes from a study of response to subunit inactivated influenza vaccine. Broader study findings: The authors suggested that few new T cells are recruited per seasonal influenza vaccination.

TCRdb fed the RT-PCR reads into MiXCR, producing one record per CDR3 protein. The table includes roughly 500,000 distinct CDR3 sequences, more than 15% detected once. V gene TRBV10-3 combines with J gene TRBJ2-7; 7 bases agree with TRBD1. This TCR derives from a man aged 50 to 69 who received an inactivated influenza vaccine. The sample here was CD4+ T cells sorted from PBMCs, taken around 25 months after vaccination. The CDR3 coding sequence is TGTGCCATCAGTGAGGCAGGGGGAAACTACGAGCAGTACTTC. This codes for CAISEAGGNYEQYF.